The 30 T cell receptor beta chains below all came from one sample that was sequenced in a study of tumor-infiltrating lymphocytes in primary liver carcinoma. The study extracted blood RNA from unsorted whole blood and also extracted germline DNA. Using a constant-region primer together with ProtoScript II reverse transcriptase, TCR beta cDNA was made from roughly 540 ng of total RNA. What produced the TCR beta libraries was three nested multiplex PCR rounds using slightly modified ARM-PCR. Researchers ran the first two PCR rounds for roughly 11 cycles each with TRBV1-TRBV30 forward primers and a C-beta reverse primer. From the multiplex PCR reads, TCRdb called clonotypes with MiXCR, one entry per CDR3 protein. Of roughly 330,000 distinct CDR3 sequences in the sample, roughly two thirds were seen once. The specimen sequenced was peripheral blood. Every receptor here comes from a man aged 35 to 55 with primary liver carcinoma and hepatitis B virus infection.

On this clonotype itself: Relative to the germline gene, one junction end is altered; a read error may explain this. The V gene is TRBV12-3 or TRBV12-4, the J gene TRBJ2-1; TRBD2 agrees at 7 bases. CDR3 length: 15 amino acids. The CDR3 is CASSLLLALFNERFF. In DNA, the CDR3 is TGTGCCAGCAGTTTACTACTAGCGTTATTCAATGAGCGGTTCTTC.

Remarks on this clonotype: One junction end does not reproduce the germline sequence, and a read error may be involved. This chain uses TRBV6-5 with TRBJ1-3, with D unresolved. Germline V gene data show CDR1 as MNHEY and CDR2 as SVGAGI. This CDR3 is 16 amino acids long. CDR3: CASSSTLVGSGNIIYF. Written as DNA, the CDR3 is TGTGCCAGCAGTTCGACCTTGGTTGGGTCTGGAAACATCATATATTTT.

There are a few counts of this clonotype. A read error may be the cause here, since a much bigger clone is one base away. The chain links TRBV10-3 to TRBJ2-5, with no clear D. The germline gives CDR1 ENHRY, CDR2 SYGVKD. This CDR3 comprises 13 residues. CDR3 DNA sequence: TGTGTCATCAGTGAGTCGAAATCGGAGACCCAGTACTTC. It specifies CVISESKSETQYF.

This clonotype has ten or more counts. The CDR3 region has the DNA TGTGCCAGCAGCCCGGGCGAGTGGGTTGCGGAGACCCAGTACTTC. Protein product: CASSPGEWVAETQYF. V is TRBV6-2 or TRBV6-3 and J is TRBJ2-5; D is unclear. The CDR3 is made up of 15 amino acids. Germline-derived CDR1 and CDR2 are MNHEY and SVGEGT. V was clipped by 6 bases and J by 5 bases, with 19 bases between them.

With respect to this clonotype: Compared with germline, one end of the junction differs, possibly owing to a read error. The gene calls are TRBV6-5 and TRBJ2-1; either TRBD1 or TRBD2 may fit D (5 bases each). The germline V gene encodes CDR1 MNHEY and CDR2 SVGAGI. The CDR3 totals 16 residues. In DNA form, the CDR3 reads TGTGCCAGCAGTTACTCCCACGATCCGGGGCAGCGAAGGGAGCTCTTC. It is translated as CASSYSHDPGQRRELF.

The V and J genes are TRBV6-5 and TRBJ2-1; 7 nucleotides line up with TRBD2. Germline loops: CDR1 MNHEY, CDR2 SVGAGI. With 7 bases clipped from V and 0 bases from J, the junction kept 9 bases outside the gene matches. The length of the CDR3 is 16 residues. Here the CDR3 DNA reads TGTGCCAGCATTCGGGAGGTCTTCAGCTCCTACAATGAGCAGTTCTTC. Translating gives CASIREVFSSYNEQFF.

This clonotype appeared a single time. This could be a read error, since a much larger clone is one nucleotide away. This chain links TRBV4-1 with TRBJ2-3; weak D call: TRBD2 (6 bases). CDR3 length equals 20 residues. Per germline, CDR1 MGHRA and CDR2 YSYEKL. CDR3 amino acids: CATSRTGTSGLSGSTDTQYF. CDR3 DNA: TGCGCCACCAGCCGGACCGGGACTTCCGGTCTCTCCGGGAGCACAGATACGCAGTATTTT.

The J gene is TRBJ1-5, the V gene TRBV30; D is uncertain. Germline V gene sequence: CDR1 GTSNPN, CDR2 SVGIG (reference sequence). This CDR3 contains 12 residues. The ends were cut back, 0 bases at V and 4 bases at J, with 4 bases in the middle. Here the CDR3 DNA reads TGTGCCTGGAGTGTTCCTAATCAGCCCCAGCATTTT. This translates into CAWSVPNQPQHF.

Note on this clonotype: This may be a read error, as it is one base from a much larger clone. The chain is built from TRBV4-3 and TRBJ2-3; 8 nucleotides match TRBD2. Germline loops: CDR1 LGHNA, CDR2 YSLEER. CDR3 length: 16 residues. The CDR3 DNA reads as TGCGCCAGCAGCCAACCCGGGAGGGCCCTGAGAGATGCGCAGTATTTT. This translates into CASSQPGRALRDAQYF.

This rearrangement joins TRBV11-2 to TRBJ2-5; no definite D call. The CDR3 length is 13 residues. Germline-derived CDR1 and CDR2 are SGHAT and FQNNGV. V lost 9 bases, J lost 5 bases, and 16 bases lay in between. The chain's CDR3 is CASNAEIGETQYF. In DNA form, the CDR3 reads TGTGCCAGTAACGCTGAGATTGGGGAGACCCAGTACTTC. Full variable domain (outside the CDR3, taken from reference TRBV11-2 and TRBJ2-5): EAGVAQSPRYKIIEKRQSVAFWCNPISGHATLYWYQQILGQGPKLLIQFQNNGVVDDSQLPKDRFSAERLKGVDSTLKIQPAKLEDSAVYLCASNAEIGETQYFGPGTRLLVL.

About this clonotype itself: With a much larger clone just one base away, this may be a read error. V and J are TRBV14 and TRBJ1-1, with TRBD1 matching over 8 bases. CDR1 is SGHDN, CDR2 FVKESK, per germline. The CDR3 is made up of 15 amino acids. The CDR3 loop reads CPSSQVLTGGTEAFF. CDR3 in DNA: TGTCCCAGCAGCCAAGTCCTTACAGGGGGCACTGAAGCTTTCTTT.

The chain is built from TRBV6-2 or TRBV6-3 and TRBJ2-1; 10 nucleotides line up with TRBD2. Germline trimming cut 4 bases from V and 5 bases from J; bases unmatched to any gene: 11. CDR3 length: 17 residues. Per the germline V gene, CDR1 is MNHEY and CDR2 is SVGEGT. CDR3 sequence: CASSSPPRTSGNNEQFF. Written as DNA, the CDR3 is TGTGCCAGCAGTTCTCCCCCTCGGACTAGCGGAAACAATGAGCAGTTCTTC.

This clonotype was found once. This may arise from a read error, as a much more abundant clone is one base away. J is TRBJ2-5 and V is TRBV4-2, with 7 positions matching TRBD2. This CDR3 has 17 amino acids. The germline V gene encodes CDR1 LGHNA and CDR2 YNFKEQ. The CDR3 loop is CAGSQVGARENGETQYF. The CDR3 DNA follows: TGTGCCGGCAGCCAAGTGGGTGCGCGGGAGAACGGAGAGACCCAGTACTTC.

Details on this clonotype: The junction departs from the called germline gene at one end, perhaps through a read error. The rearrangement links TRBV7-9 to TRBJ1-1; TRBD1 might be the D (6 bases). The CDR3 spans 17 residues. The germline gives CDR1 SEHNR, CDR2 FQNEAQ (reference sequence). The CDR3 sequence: CANSFPGAGVQGTEAFF. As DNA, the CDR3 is TGTGCCAACAGCTTCCCCGGGGCAGGGGTACAAGGCACTGAAGCTTTCTTT. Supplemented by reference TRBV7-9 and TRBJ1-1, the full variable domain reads DTGVSQNPRHKITKRGQNVTFRCDPISEHNRLYWYRQTLGQGPEFLTYFQNEAQLEKSRLLSDRFSAERPKGSFSTLEIQRTEQGDSAMYLCANSFPGAGVQGTEAFFGQGTRLTVV.

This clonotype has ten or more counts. CDR3 loop: CSVPTGQGRSYGYTF. Written as DNA, the CDR3 is TGCAGCGTTCCGACGGGACAGGGTAGGAGCTATGGCTACACCTTC. V gene TRBV29-1 combines with J gene TRBJ1-2, with 9 bases identical to TRBD1. Germline CDR1 SQVTM, CDR2 ANQGSEA. Trimming removed 5 bases from V and 4 bases from J; junction bases left unmatched: 11. The CDR3 spans 15 residues.

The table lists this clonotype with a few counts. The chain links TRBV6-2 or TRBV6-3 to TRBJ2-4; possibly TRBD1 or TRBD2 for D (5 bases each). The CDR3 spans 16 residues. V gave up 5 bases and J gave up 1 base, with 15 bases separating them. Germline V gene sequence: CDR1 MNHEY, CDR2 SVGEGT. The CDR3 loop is CASSEGNLLAKNIQYF. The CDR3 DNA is TGTGCCAGCAGTGAGGGGAACCTTTTGGCCAAAAACATTCAGTACTTC.

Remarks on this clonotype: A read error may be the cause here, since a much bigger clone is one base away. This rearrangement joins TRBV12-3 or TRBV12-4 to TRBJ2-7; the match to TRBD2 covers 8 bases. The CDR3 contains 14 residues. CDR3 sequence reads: CASSLGSGGAERYF. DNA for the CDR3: TGTGCCAGCAGTTTAGGGTCCGGGGGGGCCGAGCGGTACTTC.

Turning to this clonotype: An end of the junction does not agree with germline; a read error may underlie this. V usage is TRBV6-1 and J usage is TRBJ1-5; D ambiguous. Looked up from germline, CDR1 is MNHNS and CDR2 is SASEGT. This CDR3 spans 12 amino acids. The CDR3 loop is CASRQPNQSQHF. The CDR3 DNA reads TGTGCCAGCAGACAACCCAATCAGTCCCAGCATTTT.

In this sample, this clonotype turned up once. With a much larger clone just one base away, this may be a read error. The CDR3 protein is CASSYSGAPGYTF. The CDR3 DNA is TGTGCCAGCAGTTACTCTGGGGCACCTGGCTACACCTTC. V and J are TRBV6-6 and TRBJ1-2, with D possibly TRBD1 on 5 matching bases. CDR1 is MNHNY and CDR2 is SVGAGI in the germline V gene (reference sequence). V lost 0 bases and J lost 7, with 9 bases in between. The CDR3 extends over 13 amino acids.

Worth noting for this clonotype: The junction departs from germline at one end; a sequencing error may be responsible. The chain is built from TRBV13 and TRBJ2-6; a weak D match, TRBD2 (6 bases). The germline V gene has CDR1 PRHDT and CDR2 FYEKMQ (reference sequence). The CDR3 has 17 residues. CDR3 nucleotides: TGCGCCAGCACCATTTACCTGGACGGCTCTGGGACTAACGTCCTGACTTTC. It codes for CASTIYLDGSGTNVLTF.

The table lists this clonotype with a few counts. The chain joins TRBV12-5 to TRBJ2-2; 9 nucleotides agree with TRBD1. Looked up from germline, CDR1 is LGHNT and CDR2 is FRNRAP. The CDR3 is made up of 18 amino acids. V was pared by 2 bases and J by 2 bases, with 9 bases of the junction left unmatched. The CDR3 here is CASGLKTGTGTNTGELFF. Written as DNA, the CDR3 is TGTGCTAGTGGTTTGAAAACCGGGACAGGGACAAACACCGGGGAGCTGTTTTTT.

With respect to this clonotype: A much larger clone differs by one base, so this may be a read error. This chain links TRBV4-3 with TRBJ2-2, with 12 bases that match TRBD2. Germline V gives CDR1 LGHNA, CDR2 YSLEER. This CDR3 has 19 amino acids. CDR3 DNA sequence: TGCGCCAGCAGCCAAGCCCCCCTAGCGGGAGGGCTGTCCACCGGGGAGCTGTGTTTT. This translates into CASSQAPLAGGLSTGELCF.

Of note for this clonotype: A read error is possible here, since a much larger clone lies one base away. The CDR3 protein is CASGLLLWYTGELFF. CDR3 sequence (DNA): TGTGCCAGCGGTCTTCTGCTATGGTACACCGGGGAGCTGTTTTTT. V and J are TRBV5-5 and TRBJ2-2; D is undetermined. CDR3 length: 15 amino acids. The germline gives CDR1 SGHKS, CDR2 YYEKEE (reference sequence). Trimming removed 7 bases at V and 3 bases at J, with 16 bases between.

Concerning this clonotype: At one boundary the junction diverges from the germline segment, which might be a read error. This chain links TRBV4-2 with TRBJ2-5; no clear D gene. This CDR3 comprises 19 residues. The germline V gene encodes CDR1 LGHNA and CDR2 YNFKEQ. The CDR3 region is CASSQNGPEALGRQEIHYF. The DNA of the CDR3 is TGTGCCAGTAGCCAGAACGGCCCGGAAGCTTTGGGTCGACAAGAGATCCATTACTTC.

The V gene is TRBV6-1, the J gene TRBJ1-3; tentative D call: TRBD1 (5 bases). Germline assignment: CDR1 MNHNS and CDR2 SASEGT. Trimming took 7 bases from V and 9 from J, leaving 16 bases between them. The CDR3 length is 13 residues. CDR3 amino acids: CASTMTVQGTIYF. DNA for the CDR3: TGTGCCAGCACTATGACAGTGCAGGGCACCATATATTTT.

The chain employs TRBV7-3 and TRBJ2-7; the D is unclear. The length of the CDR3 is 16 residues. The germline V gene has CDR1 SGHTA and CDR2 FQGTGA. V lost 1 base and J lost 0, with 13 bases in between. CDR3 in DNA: TGTGCCAGCAGCTTAAGCTGGGTTAACTCCTCCTACGAGCAGTACTTC. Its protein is CASSLSWVNSSYEQYF.

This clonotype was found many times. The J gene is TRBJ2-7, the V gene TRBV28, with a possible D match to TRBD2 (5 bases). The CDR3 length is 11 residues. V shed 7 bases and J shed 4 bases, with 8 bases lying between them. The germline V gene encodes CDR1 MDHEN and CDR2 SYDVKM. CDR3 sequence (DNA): TGTGCCAGCAACGGGGATTACGAGCAGTACTTC. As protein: CASNGDYEQYF.

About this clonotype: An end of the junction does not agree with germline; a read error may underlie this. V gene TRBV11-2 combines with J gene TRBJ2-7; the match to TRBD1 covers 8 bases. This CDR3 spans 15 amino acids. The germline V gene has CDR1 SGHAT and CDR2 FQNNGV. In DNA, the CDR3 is TGTGCCAGTAGCTTAGGTTGGGGACAGGTCTACGAGCATTACTTC. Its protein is CASSLGWGQVYEHYF.

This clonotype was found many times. The chain's CDR3 is CASSLQGAYEQYF. The DNA for the CDR3 is TGTGCCAGCAGTTTACAGGGGGCATACGAGCAGTACTTC. The chain carries TRBV12-3 or TRBV12-4 and TRBJ2-7; 8 nucleotides line up with TRBD1. V gave up 2 bases and J gave up 4 bases; unmatched junction bases: 1. This CDR3 has 13 amino acids.

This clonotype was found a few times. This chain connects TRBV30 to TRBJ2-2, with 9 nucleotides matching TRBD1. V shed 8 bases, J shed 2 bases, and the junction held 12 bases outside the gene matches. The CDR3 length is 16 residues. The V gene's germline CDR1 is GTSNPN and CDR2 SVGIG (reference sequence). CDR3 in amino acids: CARGPWTGENTGELFF. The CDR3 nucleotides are TGTGCCAGGGGGCCATGGACAGGGGAAAACACCGGGGAGCTGTTTTTT.